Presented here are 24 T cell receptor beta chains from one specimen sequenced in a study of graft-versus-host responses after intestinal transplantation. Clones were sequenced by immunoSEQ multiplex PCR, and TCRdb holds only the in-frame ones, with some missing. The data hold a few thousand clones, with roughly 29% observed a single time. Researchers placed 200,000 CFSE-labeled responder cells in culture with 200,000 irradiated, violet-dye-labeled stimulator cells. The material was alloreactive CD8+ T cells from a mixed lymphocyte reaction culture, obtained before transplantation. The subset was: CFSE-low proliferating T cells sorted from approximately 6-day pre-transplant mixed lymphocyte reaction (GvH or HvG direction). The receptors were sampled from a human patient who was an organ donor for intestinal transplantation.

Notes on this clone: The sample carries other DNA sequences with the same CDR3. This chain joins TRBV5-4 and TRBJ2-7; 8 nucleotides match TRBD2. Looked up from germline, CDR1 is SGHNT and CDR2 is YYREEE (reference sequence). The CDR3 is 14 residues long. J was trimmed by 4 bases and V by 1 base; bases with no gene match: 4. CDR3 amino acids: CASSLSGGSYEQYF. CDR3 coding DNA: TGTGCCAGCAGCTTGAGCGGGGGTTCGTACGAGCAGTACTTC.

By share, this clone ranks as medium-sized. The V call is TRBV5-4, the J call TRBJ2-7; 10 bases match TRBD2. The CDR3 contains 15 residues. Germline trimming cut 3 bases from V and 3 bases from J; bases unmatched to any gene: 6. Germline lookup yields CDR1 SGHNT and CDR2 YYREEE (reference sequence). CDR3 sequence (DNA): TGTGCCAGCAGCTACACTAGCGGGGTCTACTACGAGCAGTACTTC. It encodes CASSYTSGVYYEQYF.

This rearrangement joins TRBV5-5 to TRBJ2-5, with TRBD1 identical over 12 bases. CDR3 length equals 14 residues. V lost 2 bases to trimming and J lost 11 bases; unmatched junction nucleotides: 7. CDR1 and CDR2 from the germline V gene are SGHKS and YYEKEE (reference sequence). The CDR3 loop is CASSLGTGGPNQYF. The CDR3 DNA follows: TGTGCCAGCAGCTTAGGGACAGGGGGCCCGAATCAGTACTTC.

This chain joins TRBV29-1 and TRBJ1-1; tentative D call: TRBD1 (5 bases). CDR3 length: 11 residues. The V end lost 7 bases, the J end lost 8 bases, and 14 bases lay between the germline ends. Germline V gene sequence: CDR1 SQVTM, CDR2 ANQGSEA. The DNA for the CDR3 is TGCAGCGCCCTCGGGGGGGGAGAAGCTTTCTTT. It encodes CSALGGGEAFF.

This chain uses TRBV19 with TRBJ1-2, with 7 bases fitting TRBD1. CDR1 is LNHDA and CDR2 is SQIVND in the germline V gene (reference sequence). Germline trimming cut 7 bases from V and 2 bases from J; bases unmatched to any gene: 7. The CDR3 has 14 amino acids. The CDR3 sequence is CASNTGDANYGYTF. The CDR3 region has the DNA TGTGCCAGTAACACAGGGGATGCGAACTATGGCTACACCTTC.

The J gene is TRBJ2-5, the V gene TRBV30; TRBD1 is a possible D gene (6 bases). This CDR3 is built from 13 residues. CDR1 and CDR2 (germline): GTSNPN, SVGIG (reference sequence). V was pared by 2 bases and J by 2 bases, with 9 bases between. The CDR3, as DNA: TGTGCCTGGAGTTGGACAGTTCAAGAGACCCAGTACTTC. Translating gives CAWSWTVQETQYF.

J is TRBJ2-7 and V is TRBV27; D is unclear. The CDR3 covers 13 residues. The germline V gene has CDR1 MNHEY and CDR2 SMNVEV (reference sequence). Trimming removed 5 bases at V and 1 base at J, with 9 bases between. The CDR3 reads CASSLTDSYEQYF. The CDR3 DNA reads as TGTGCCAGCAGTCTTACAGATTCCTACGAGCAGTACTTC.

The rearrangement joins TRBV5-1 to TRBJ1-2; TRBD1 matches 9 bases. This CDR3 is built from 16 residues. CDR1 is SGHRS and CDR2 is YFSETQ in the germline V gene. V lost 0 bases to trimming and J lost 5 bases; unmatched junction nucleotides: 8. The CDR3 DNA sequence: TGCGCCAGCAGCTTGGTGCCCGGACAGGGGTTATATGGCTACACCTTC. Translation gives CASSLVPGQGLYGYTF.

This CDR3 reads CASSPGLADYEQYF. The CDR3 region has the DNA TGCGCCAGCAGCCCAGGACTAGCGGACTACGAGCAGTACTTC. V is TRBV4-1 and J is TRBJ2-7, with TRBD2 matching over 10 bases. Germline V CDR1 and CDR2: MGHRA, YSYEKL. This CDR3 is 14 amino acids long. J gave up 3 bases and V 4 bases, and 3 bases lay outside the gene matches.

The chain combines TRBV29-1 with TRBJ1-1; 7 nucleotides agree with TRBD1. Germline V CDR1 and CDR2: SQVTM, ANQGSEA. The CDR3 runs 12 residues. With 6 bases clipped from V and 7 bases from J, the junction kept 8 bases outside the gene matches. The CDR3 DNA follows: TGCAGCGTCAGGACAGGTGAGGGTGAAGCTTTCTTT. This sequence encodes CSVRTGEGEAFF.

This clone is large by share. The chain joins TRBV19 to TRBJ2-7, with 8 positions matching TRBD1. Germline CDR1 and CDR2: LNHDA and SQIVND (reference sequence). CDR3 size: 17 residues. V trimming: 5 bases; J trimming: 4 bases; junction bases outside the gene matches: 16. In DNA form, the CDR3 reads TGTGCCAGTAGTCCCCACCTTCGACAGGGGTTGGTTTACGAGCAGTACTTC. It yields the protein CASSPHLRQGLVYEQYF. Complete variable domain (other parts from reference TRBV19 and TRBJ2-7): DGGITQSPKYLFRKEGQNVTLSCEQNLNHDAMYWYRQDPGQGLRLIYYSQIVNDFQKGDIAEGYSVSREKKESFPLTVTSAQKNPTAFYLCASSPHLRQGLVYEQYFGPGTRLTVT.

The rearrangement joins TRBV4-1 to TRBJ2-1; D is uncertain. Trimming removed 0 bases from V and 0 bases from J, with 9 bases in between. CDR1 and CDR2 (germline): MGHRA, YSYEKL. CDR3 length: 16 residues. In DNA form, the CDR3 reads TGCGCCAGCAGCCAAGACGAACCGAGCTCCTACAATGAGCAGTTCTTC. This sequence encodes CASSQDEPSSYNEQFF.

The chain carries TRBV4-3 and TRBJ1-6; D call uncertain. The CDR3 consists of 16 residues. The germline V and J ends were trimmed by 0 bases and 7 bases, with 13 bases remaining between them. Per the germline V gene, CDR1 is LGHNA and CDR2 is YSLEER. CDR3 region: CASSQDRQAGNSPLHF. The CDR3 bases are TGCGCCAGCAGCCAAGACCGCCAGGCGGGGAATTCACCCCTCCACTTT.

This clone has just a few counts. Here the CDR3 reads CASSPPGGSNGYTF. CDR3 sequence (DNA): TGTGCCAGCAGCCCCCCGGGTGGGAGCAATGGCTACACCTTC. The chain joins TRBV11-1 to TRBJ1-2; the D is unclear. The CDR3 totals 14 residues. V lost 5 bases to trimming and J lost 6 bases, with 16 bases between them. Germline CDR1 SGHAT, CDR2 FQDESV (reference sequence).

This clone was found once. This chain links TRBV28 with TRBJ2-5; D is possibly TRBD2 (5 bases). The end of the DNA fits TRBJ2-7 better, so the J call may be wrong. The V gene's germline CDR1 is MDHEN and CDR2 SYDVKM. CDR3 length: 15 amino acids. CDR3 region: CASSLFRGFVYEQYF. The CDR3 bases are TGTGCCAGCAGTTTATTTCGGGGTTTCGTCTACGAGCAGTACTTC.

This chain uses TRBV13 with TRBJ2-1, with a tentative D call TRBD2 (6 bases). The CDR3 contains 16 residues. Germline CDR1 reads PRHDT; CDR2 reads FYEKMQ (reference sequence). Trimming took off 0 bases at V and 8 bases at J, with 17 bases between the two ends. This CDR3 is CASSLGAGSSGDEQFF. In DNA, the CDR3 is TGTGCCAGCAGCTTAGGCGCGGGGAGCTCGGGGGATGAGCAGTTCTTC.

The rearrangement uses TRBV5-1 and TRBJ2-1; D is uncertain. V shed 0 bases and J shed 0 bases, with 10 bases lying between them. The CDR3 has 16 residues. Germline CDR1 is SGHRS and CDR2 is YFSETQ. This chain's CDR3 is CASSLDGANSYNEQFF. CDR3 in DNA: TGCGCCAGCAGCTTGGACGGAGCAAACTCCTACAATGAGCAGTTCTTC.

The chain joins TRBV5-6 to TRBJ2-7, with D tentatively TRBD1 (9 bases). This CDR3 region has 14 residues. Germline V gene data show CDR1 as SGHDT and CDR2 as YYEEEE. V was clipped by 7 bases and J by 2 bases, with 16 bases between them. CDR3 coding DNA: TGTGCCAGCGCGGGGGGACAGGGTCCCTACGAGCAGTACTTC. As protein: CASAGGQGPYEQYF.

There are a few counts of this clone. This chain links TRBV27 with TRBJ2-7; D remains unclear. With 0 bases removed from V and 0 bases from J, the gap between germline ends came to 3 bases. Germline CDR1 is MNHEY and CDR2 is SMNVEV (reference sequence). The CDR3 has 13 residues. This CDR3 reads CASSLSLSYEQYF. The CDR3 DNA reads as TGTGCCAGCAGTTTATCCCTCTCCTACGAGCAGTACTTC.

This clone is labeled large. CDR3 nucleotide sequence: TGCGCCAGCAGCCTCGGGCCTCGGGGGGGGCAGTACTTC. Its translation is CASSLGPRGGQYF. The chain couples TRBV4-1 to TRBJ2-7; 8 bases line up with TRBD2. Trimming at V came to 4 bases and at J to 9 bases, leaving 8 bases not matched to a gene. This CDR3 comprises 13 residues. CDR1 is MGHRA, CDR2 YSYEKL, per germline.

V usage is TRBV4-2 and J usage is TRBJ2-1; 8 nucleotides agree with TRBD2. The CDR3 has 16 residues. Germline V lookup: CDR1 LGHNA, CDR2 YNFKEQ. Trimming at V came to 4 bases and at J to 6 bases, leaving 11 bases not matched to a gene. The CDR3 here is CASSLPGRGVANEQFF. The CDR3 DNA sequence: TGTGCCAGCAGCCTGCCGGGGCGGGGGGTCGCCAATGAGCAGTTCTTC.

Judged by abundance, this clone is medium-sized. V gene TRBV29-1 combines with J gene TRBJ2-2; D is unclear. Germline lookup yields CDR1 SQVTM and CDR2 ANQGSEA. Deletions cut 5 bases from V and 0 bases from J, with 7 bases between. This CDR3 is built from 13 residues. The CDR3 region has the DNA TGCAGCGTTCTCACACCGAACACCGGGGAGCTGTTTTTT. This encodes CSVLTPNTGELFF.

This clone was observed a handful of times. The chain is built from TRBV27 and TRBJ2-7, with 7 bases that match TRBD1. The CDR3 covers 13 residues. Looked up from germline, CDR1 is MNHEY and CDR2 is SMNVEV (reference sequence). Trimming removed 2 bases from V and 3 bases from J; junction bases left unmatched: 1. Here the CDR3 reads CASSLRQGYEQYF. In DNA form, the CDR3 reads TGTGCCAGCAGTTTAAGACAGGGCTACGAGCAGTACTTC.

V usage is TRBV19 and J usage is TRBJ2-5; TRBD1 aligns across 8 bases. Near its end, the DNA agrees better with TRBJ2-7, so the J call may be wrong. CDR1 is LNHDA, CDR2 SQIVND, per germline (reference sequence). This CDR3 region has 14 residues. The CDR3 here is CASSITGGSYEQYF. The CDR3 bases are TGTGCCAGTAGTATAACAGGGGGCTCCTACGAGCAGTACTTC.